This T cell receptor (beta chain) was recovered during a study of shared clonotypes between healthy human individuals (dated by TCRdb to the early 2020s). In terms of the full investigation: The cohort comprised two women and a few men aged 18 to 49 years. Different laboratories and diverse techniques were used to prepare libraries and sequence TCR repertoires, to increase sequencing depth and limit assay-specific biases. Between about 0.8 and 8.9 billion PBMCs per donor were obtained by leukapheresis. Blood TCR repertoires of roughly five healthy adults were deeply sequenced to estimate repertoire size and the extent of clonotype sharing between individuals. Per donor, three plates each were used for CD4 naive and CD4 memory, two for CD8 naive, and one for CD8 memory.

Using the deep immunoSEQ assay, multiplex PCR amplified TCR CDR3 regions from genomic DNA. Extracted genomic DNA from each cell subset was distributed evenly across all wells of several immunoSEQ 96-well plates, and each plate was treated as a replicate. For sorted subsets, about 220 ng of genomic DNA, equivalent to 25,000 to 35,000 T cell genomes, went into each replicate PCR. Purified libraries were quantified with a Qubit 3.0 fluorometer, sized on a Bioanalyzer 2100, and re-quantified with the KAPA Library Quantification kit. Every immunoSEQ 96-well plate was sequenced on a dedicated single-read 150-cycle Illumina NextSeq 550 flow cell. Per the source publication's procedure: Because the immunoSEQ output included only junctional sequences and no quality scores, the filtering could not be the same as the filtering used for full-length reads. To assign V/J genes and CDR3, sequences were annotated against IMGT germline references using PyIR, a Python wrapper for IgBLAST v1.9. Reads with weak V/J assignments (E-value above 1e-6), missing CDR3, stop codons, out-of-frame junctions, or ambiguous translated residues were removed. V3J clonotypes were defined as sequences sharing the same inferred V gene, J gene, and CDR3 amino acid sequence. Percentage overlap between repertoires was calculated by dividing the number of shared unique clonotypes by the size of the smaller repertoire. Richness of each repertoire was evaluated using RTK rarefaction, the Chao1 estimator, and Recon v2.1 estimates of unobserved clonotypes. OLGA was used to compute generation probabilities for all TCRbeta clonotypes that the gDNA method yielded from a handful of donors. TCRdb took this table from immuneACCESS and kept in-frame rearrangements with V and J called. Such tables lack part of the clones; where checked against another copy, unresolved V genes explain under half of the gap, and the rest is unexplained. The V and J calls and clone size were taken over from that table, and D and trimming were inferred from the DNA. Recorded for this sample are 2 million to 3 million clones; approximately 93% of them occurred a single time. More than 0.35% of the sample is taken by the ten largest.

Donors were healthy HIV-negative adults with no recently reported acute infections or vaccinations. All donors were Caucasian adults living in Nashville, Tennessee, USA. CD4+ T cells were enriched by magnetic negative selection; naive cells were then positively selected on CD45RA, and the negative fraction formed the memory subset. Blood was collected by leukapheresis, and PBMCs were isolated by Ficoll-Histopaque density gradient centrifugation and then cryopreserved in liquid nitrogen vapor phase. Purity and quantity of every magnetically sorted T cell population were checked by analytical flow cytometry. Each sorted fraction had its genomic DNA isolated and then quantified by UV absorbance on a Nanodrop 2000c. Reading the germline V gene gives CDR1 SQVTM and CDR2 ANQGSEA. The CDR3 goes from the cysteine to the phenylalanine over 12 residues. The kept DNA is CDR3 alone, 36 bases in frame from the first base. The trim is 1 base for V and 3 bases for J, with a gap of 6 bases between the germline ends.

Comment on this clone: This clone's antigen is unknown. Base qualities are missing; no much larger clone stands one base away.

Study-wide conclusions, independent of this receptor: Pairwise subsampling led to the expectation that sequencing depth would affect the degree of clonotype sharing among donors. Even with the large sequencing depth, rarefaction of the sorted-subset datasets indicated that sequencing was incomplete. Larger estimated clonotype richness was generally found for naive subsets than for memory subsets. Higher generation probabilities were observed for clonotypes shared by all four sorted-subset donors than for non-shared clonotypes. Sampling was restricted to blood, and TCR repertoires in tissue are likely to differ from TCR repertoires in blood. Because the study included a small number of donors, the genetic and exposure-history diversity represented was limited. Across several donors, approximately 4.9% of naive CD4, 3.5% of naive CD8, about 2.3% of memory CD4, and approximately 0.42% of memory CD8 clonotypes were shared.

Sequenced sample: naive CD4+ T cells from PBMCs. The cell subset or site label of this sample denotes: CD45RA+ positively selected. The receptor comes from a man between 18 and 29 years old in good health. Some clones in this sample may be carry-over from other donors' samples. This sequence uses TRBV29-1 and TRBJ1-1, with the D segment identity uncertain. The CDR3 has the sequence CSVEGIYTEAFF. The nucleotide sequence is TGCAGCGTTGAAGGGATTTACACTGAAGCTTTCTTT.